The source of this TCR beta chain is a study of TET2 disruption in CD19-targeted CAR T cells (dated by TCRdb to 2017 to 2018). For the study in its entirety: Sample numbers were set by the original clinical trial design and sample availability, with no additional inclusion criteria.

With respect to this clone: No antigen is known for it. The germline gene is not matched at one end of the junction; a read error may be the cause. The CDR3 is cut off 3 residues early in the read; its end comes from the germline J gene.

Study-wide conclusions, independent of this receptor: Conclusions about the CAR T cells of the patient were based on extensive analysis of a single subject.

TCR beta chain deep sequencing was performed with the immunoSEQ assay. On the authors' methods: Only productive TCR beta rearrangements went into calculating clonotype frequencies. The immuneACCESS repertoire file appears here via TCRdb, limited to in-frame rearrangements. These files lack a portion of the clones; in checked studies, under half of the deficit traces to unresolved V genes, and the cause of the others is not known. D and trimming come from the DNA, and the V and J calls and clone size come from that table. The sample's clone listing holds about 30,000 clones. The top ten constitute approximately 2% of the sample. The sample's treatment or condition, from its label and the paper: autologous CTL019 cells: CD19 CAR with 4-1BB and CD3 zeta domains. TCR zeta and 4-1BB costimulatory signaling domains were built into the CD19 CAR. T cells for CTL019 manufacturing were collected from peripheral blood by means of leukapheresis. The DNeasy Blood and Tissue Kit was used to extract genomic DNA from pre-infusion T cells, peripheral blood, or sorted post-infusion T cells.

The CDR1 and CDR2 encoded by the germline V gene are LGHNA and YNFKEQ. CDR3 length: 13 amino acids, cysteine to phenylalanine. Sequencing covers 30 bases of the CDR3, shown here with the frame starting at base 1. The TCR was taken from a man aged 65-85 years with chronic lymphocytic leukemia. The material sequenced was CD8- CAR+ T cells sorted from cultured blood T cells, taken for CD19 CAR T cell therapy. The cell subset or site label for this specimen denotes: CD8-negative CAR-positive T cells from the infusion product. The chain is made from TRBV4-2 and TRBJ1-1, with 7 middle bases fitting TRBD1. This receptor carries the CDR3 CASARGRTTEAFF. The covered CDR3 bases are TGCGCCAGCGCCAGGGGGAGGACCACTGAA.